The 17 T cell receptor beta chains given below trace back to one sample, sequenced in a study of neurological immune-mediated disorders. One entry per CDR3 protein, called by TCRdb with MiXCR from the 5' RACE reads. The data contain some 38,000 distinct CDR3 sequences, more than 4.5% of them singletons. Sequenced: CD4+ T cells from blood. All receptors come from a young man in good health.

The sample holds many counts of this clonotype. V usage is TRBV6-5 and J usage is TRBJ2-7; D is unresolved. V was pared by 5 bases and J by 1 base, with 15 bases between. Germline lookup yields CDR1 MNHEY and CDR2 SVGAGI. This CDR3 comprises 15 residues. DNA for the CDR3: TGTGCCAGCAGTCTGATCCAGAACCCGTCCTACGAGCAGTACTTC. As protein: CASSLIQNPSYEQYF.

This clonotype was seen at least ten times. The chain is built from TRBV15 and TRBJ1-2; weak D call: TRBD1 (5 bases). The V and J ends lost 0 bases and 4 bases respectively, with 9 bases between them. Germline V lookup: CDR1 LNHNV, CDR2 YYDKDF (reference sequence). The CDR3 contains 14 residues. CDR3 nucleotides: TGTGCCACCAGCAGAGAGGGACTCAGCTATGGCTACACCTTC. It yields the protein CATSREGLSYGYTF.

This clonotype was detected many times. The chain recombines TRBV6-6 with TRBJ2-5, with D maybe TRBD2 (6 bases). The CDR3 has 17 amino acids. V lost 0 bases, J lost 1 base, and 15 bases lay in between. Germline values: CDR1 MNHNY, CDR2 SVGAGI (reference sequence). As DNA, the CDR3 is TGTGCCAGCAGTTACTCGGTTGCGGGGCGCTTCCAAGAGACCCAGTACTTC. It is translated as CASSYSVAGRFQETQYF.

This clonotype showed up many times. The chain couples TRBV4-1 to TRBJ2-2; 8 positions agree with TRBD2. The trim removed 9 bases at V and 7 bases at J, leaving 10 bases unmatched. The CDR3 is 14 residues long. Per germline, CDR1 MGHRA and CDR2 YSYEKL. The CDR3 DNA reads TGCGCCAGTCGACGGGGGGGCGCTGGCGGGGAGCTGTTTTTT. Protein product: CASRRGGAGGELFF.

In its sample, this clonotype was seen many times. CDR3 residues: CASSAGYYEQYF. In DNA form, the CDR3 reads TGTGCCAGCAGTGCGGGGTATTACGAGCAGTACTTC. This chain connects TRBV6-1 to TRBJ2-7, with a weak D call TRBD2 (5 bases). The germline gives CDR1 MNHNS, CDR2 SASEGT. V lost 4 bases and J 4 bases, leaving 8 bases between the germline ends. The CDR3 is 12 residues long.

This clonotype was seen at least ten times. The V gene is TRBV20-1, the J gene TRBJ2-5; weak D call: TRBD2 (7 bases). This CDR3 spans 15 amino acids. CDR1 DFQATT and CDR2 SNEGSKA come from the germline V gene (reference sequence). Trimming shortened V by 3 bases and J by 5 bases, and 19 bases separated the two germline ends. CDR3 protein: CSARRAGALGETQYF. The CDR3 DNA reads TGCAGTGCTAGGAGGGCGGGGGCCCTGGGGGAGACCCAGTACTTC.

This clonotype was seen many times. The rearrangement uses TRBV30 and TRBJ1-2; D remains unclear. Germline CDR1 reads GTSNPN; CDR2 reads SVGIG (reference sequence). The CDR3 contains 14 residues. Trimming shortened V by 0 bases and J by 3 bases, and 11 bases separated the two germline ends. CDR3 loop: CAWSVRVSDYGYTF. CDR3 sequence (DNA): TGTGCCTGGAGTGTACGTGTGTCTGACTATGGCTACACCTTC.

This clonotype has just one count. The V call is TRBV7-9, the J call TRBJ2-7; 9 bases align to TRBD1. J lost 2 bases, V lost 1 base, and 6 bases had no gene match. The CDR3 loop spans 16 amino acids. The germline V gene encodes CDR1 SEHNR and CDR2 FQNEAQ (reference sequence). The CDR3 region is CASSLGGTGHTYEQYF. CDR3 in DNA: TGTGCCAGCAGCTTAGGAGGGACAGGGCACACCTACGAGCAGTACTTC.

This clonotype was counted at least ten times. CDR3 region: CASSNGLVVSYEQYF. CDR3 coding DNA: TGTGCCAGCAGTAATGGACTAGTAGTCTCCTACGAGCAGTACTTC. The chain uses TRBV6-5 and TRBJ2-7; 7 nucleotides agree with TRBD2. V lost 5 bases, J lost 0 bases, and 7 bases stayed unmatched. The V gene's germline CDR1 is MNHEY and CDR2 SVGAGI. CDR3 length: 15 amino acids.

This clonotype was observed at least ten times. The CDR3 DNA is TGCAGTGCCCGATCGCAGGGGGTTCCATCCTCTGGAAACACCATATATTTT. Translating it yields CSARSQGVPSSGNTIYF. The chain links TRBV20-1 to TRBJ1-3, with 7 bases aligning to TRBD1. Losses at the gene ends were 6 bases for V and 0 bases for J; bases not matched to a gene: 14. Germline CDR1 reads DFQATT; CDR2 reads SNEGSKA (reference sequence). The CDR3 spans 17 residues.

This clonotype was observed many times. The J gene is TRBJ2-2, the V gene TRBV5-1, with 9 bases matching TRBD1. Trimming at V came to 0 bases and at J to 7 bases, leaving 4 bases not matched to a gene. This CDR3 comprises 15 residues. In germline, CDR1 is SGHRS, CDR2 YFSETQ. CDR3 amino acids: CASSLGTGAYGELFF. DNA for the CDR3: TGCGCCAGCAGCTTGGGGACAGGGGCTTACGGGGAGCTGTTTTTT.

Many counts were recorded for this clonotype. This rearrangement joins TRBV5-1 to TRBJ1-1, with D perhaps TRBD1 (6 bases). Between the trimmed V and J ends, which lost 5 bases and 1 base, there was a span of 9 bases. The CDR3 runs to 13 residues. Looked up from germline, CDR1 is SGHRS and CDR2 is YFSETQ. CDR3 nucleotide sequence: TGCGCCAGCAGAGTACAGGGGAACACTGAAGCTTTCTTT. Translated, it gives CASRVQGNTEAFF.

This clonotype was recorded once. This CDR3 reads CASSGTHLRHTEAFF. The CDR3 DNA is TGTGCCAGCAGCGGGACTCATCTTCGACACACTGAAGCTTTCTTT. The rearrangement joins TRBV7-2 to TRBJ1-1; a possible D gene is TRBD1 (5 bases). Germline loops: CDR1 SGHTA, CDR2 FQGNSA. The CDR3 totals 15 residues. V shed 5 bases and J shed 3 bases, with 16 bases lying between them.

V is TRBV4-3 and J is TRBJ2-1; 11 bases match TRBD2. Germline CDR1 and CDR2: LGHNA and YSLEER. The CDR3 consists of 21 residues. Trimming took 1 base from V and 7 from J; bases not matched to a gene: 21. The CDR3 DNA sequence: TGCGCCAGCAGCCAAGGGCTAGGACTAGCGGGCCCAGAGGTCGGGGAGAATGAGCAGTTCTTC. This sequence encodes CASSQGLGLAGPEVGENEQFF.

This clonotype was counted ten times or more. The CDR3, as DNA: TGCGCCAGCAGCTTGGATGGGAATACGCAGTATTTT. Translated: CASSLDGNTQYF. The chain uses TRBV5-1 and TRBJ2-3; D remains unclear. Germline lookup yields CDR1 SGHRS and CDR2 YFSETQ. There are 12 residues in the CDR3. V was clipped by 0 bases and J by 7 bases, with 6 bases between them.

This clonotype has ten or more counts. V usage is TRBV6-5 and J usage is TRBJ2-5; D is possibly TRBD2 (5 bases). This CDR3 spans 14 amino acids. Germline V CDR1 and CDR2: MNHEY, SVGAGI. With 6 bases removed from V and 7 bases from J, the gap between germline ends came to 18 bases. CDR3 bases: TGTGCCAGCAGCTACGGACCCTCGGCGGGGACCCAGTACTTC. This encodes CASSYGPSAGTQYF.

This clonotype has at least ten counts. This chain joins TRBV18 and TRBJ1-4, with a possible D match to TRBD1 (5 bases). CDR3 size: 15 residues. Between the trimmed V and J ends, which lost 0 bases and 7 bases, there was a span of 12 bases. CDR1 is KGHSH and CDR2 is LQKENI in the germline V gene. CDR3 coding DNA: TGTGCCAGCTCACCACCGGGACTTAGTGGTGAAAAACTGTTTTTT. Protein product: CASSPPGLSGEKLFF. Complete variable domain (other parts from reference TRBV18 and TRBJ1-4): NAGVMQNPRHLVRRRGQEARLRCSPMKGHSHVYWYRQLPEEGLKFMVYLQKENIIDESGMPKERFSAEFPKEGPSILRIQQVVRGDSAAYFCASSPPGLSGEKLFFGSGTQLSVL.